These T cell receptor beta chains were read from a single sample in a study of shared clonotypes between healthy human individuals. The protocol was immunoSEQ multiplex PCR, while the TCRdb copy is restricted to in-frame clones and leaves out a portion. The sample has fewer than 1 million clones, 96% seen once. The sample was naive CD8+ T cells sorted from blood. The receptors come from a man younger than 40 in good health. Each CDR3 is given with its conserved first and last residue. The D gene is left open where the match is weak. The listing skips clone size in some rows; elsewhere it reads once, few, many or a size class.

J	size	V	D	DNA	CDR3
TRBJ2-2	.	TRBV5-4	.	TGTGCCAGCAGCTTGGGGGGGTTCTTATCGGGAAGACCGAACACCGGGGAGCTGTTTTTT	CASSLGGFLSGRPNTGELFF
TRBJ2-7	few	TRBV14	.	TGTGCCAGCAGCCAGGAACCCATCTACGAGCAGTACTTC	CASSQEPIYEQYF
TRBJ2-7	few	TRBV27	.	TGTGCCAGCAGTTTATCCGGGGCGGGAAACGAGCAGTACTTC	CASSLSGAGNEQYF
TRBJ2-7	.	TRBV7-2	TRBD2	TGTGCCAGCAGCTTATCAGTTCTGGCGGGAGGGCCTAACGAGCAGTACTTC	CASSLSVLAGGPNEQYF
TRBJ2-2	.	TRBV6-5	TRBD2	TGTGCCAGCAGTTTGATAGCGGGAGAGACCACCGGGGAGCTGTTTTTT	CASSLIAGETTGELFF
TRBJ2-1	.	TRBV11-2	TRBD1	TGTGCCAGCAGCCAAGACAGGGGTCCGGCCAATGAGCAGTTCTTC	CASSQDRGPANEQFF
TRBJ2-7	.	TRBV11-2	TRBD2	TGTGCCAGCAGCTTAGAATCTGTGGGACTAGAAGAGCAGTACTTC	CASSLESVGLEEQYF
TRBJ2-7	.	TRBV6-5	.	TGTGCCAGCAGTTACCAAAATATAGGCGAGCAGTACTTC	CASSYQNIGEQYF
TRBJ2-1	.	TRBV2	TRBD2	TGTGCCAGCTACTCCGGGACTAGCTCCCACAATGAGCAGTTCTTC	CASYSGTSSHNEQFF
TRBJ2-2	.	TRBV27	TRBD1	TGTGCCAGCAGTTACCGGGACAGGGGGCACGGGGAGCTGTTTTTT	CASSYRDRGHGELFF
TRBJ2-7	once	TRBV30	.	TGTGCCTGGAGTGAAACCGACCTCTACGAGCAGTACTTC	CAWSETDLYEQYF
TRBJ2-3	.	TRBV11-3	.	TGTGCCAGCAGCTTAGGGCAGGGGTGGAGTGGCACAGATACGCAGTATTTT	CASSLGQGWSGTDTQYF
TRBJ2-7	.	TRBV5-1	.	TGCGCCAGCAGAAAGACAGGCTCCTACGAGCAGTACTTC	CASRKTGSYEQYF
TRBJ2-2	.	TRBV28	.	TGTGCCAGCAGTTGGATAAGAGACACCGGGGAGCTGTTTTTT	CASSWIRDTGELFF
TRBJ1-4	.	TRBV7-9	.	TGTGCCAGCAGCTTTACGGGGGGCGAAAAACTGTTTTTT	CASSFTGGEKLFF
TRBJ2-7	.	TRBV4-2	.	TGTGCCAGCAGCCAGGACTGGAAAGGGTCCTACGAGCAGTACTTC	CASSQDWKGSYEQYF
TRBJ2-3	.	TRBV7-2	.	TGTGCCAGCAGCTTAGAAGTAGCCACAGATACGCAGTATTTT	CASSLEVATDTQYF
TRBJ2-7	.	TRBV27	.	TGTGCCAGCAGTTTACGATCAGCCTACGAGCAGTACTTC	CASSLRSAYEQYF
TRBJ1-5	.	TRBV15	.	TGTGCCACCAGCCCTGGGGGTGAGCCCCAGCATTTT	CATSPGGEPQHF
TRBJ2-3	.	TRBV27	TRBD2	TGTGCCAGCAGTTCCGGACTAGCGGGCCTGGGGGATACGCAGTATTTT	CASSSGLAGLGDTQYF
TRBJ2-7	.	TRBV29-1	.	TGCAGCGTTTCTGAGGAGGTGGGAACCTACGAGCAGTACTTC	CSVSEEVGTYEQYF
TRBJ2-1	.	TRBV9	TRBD2	TGTGCCAGCAGCGTAGAGACTAGCGGGAGGCTCTATGAGCAGTTCTTC	CASSVETSGRLYEQFF